The TCR beta chain under discussion was sequenced for a study of cytomegalovirus exposure and HLA in healthy donors. Regarding the study as a whole: Accurate predictions that matched the HLA-A and HLA-B alleles of most subjects were reportedly made from TCR beta sequences. Reports indicated that the classifier achieved high specificity and sensitivity in diagnosing cytomegalovirus status. In an earlier analysis, most TCR beta V segments were productive about 87% or about 30% of the time.

The V end was cut by 5 bases, the J end by 6 bases, with 19 bases between. The CDR3 extends over 15 amino acids. Per the germline V gene, CDR1 is MNHEY and CDR2 is SVGAGI. This clone was counted only a few times. Its target is not known. The PCR made use of 60 Vbeta and 13 Jbeta primers. Repertoires were generated with immunoSEQ multiplex PCR, while TCRdb's copy carries only in-frame clones and drops some. Altogether roughly 130,000 clones are present, 83% being singletons, with the ten largest covering around 1.3%. The TCR comes from a girl aged 2-10 years in good health and CMV-seronegative. Sequenced: PBMCs. This chain joins TRBV6-5 and TRBJ1-1; D ambiguous. CDR3 coding DNA: TGTGCCAGCAGTACTATCCGGGGATTAAACCCTGAAGCTTTCTTT. This codes for CASSTIRGLNPEAFF.